These 8 T cell receptor beta chains were all obtained from the same sample, sequenced in a study of monozygotic twins with inflammatory bowel disease (dated 2019 in TCRdb). The method behind the library was 5' RACE. Sequencer: Illumina HiSeq 2500. Reprocessed by TCRdb, the reads give a single entry per CDR3 protein sequence, without DNA. The data table for this sample lists under 150,000 distinct CDR3 sequences. Jointly, the top ten make up under 2.5% of the sample. Material: blood. The receptors were gathered from a human donor with ulcerative colitis or Crohn's disease, or a healthy co-twin of an affected twin (not recorded which).

This chain uses TRBV6-1 with TRBJ2-7; TCRdb returns TRBD2, unconfirmable since there is no DNA. Germline V CDR1 and CDR2: MNHNS, SASEGT. The CDR3 is 13 residues long. Here the CDR3 reads CASSEALAGRQYF.

The gene calls are TRBV6-2 or TRBV6-3 and TRBJ1-5. There are 16 residues in the CDR3. CDR1 and CDR2 (germline): MNHEY, SVGEGT. The CDR3 here is CASSYPLAGSGQPQHF.

The V gene is TRBV5-1, the J gene TRBJ2-7; TCRdb proposes TRBD1, but this gene call is untestable without DNA. The germline gives CDR1 SGHRS, CDR2 YFSETQ. The CDR3 has 14 residues. This chain's CDR3 is CASRSRDSTYEQYF.

The chain uses TRBV7-9 and TRBJ2-7; TCRdb names TRBD1, which stays unverified in the absence of DNA. The length of the CDR3 is 13 residues. The V gene's germline CDR1 is SEHNR and CDR2 FQNEAQ (reference sequence). The CDR3 reads CASSPGPYYEQYF.

The V call is TRBV20-1, the J call TRBJ1-5. This CDR3 comprises 13 residues. Germline CDR1 DFQATT, CDR2 SNEGSKA (reference sequence). The CDR3: CSAPRRAEGPQHF.

The genes are TRBV2 and TRBJ2-3; TCRdb lists TRBD2, though no DNA is available to test this call. Germline V CDR1 and CDR2: SNHLY, FYNNEI. The CDR3 is 15 residues long. The CDR3 here is CANNLGGFSTDTQYF. The full variable domain, completed using reference TRBV2 and TRBJ2-3, is EPEVTQTPSHQVTQMGQEVILRCVPISNHLYFYWYRQILGQKVEFLVSFYNNEISEKSEIFDDQFSVERPDGSNFTLKIRSTKLEDSAMYFCANNLGGFSTDTQYFGPGTRLTVL.

V usage is TRBV7-9 and J usage is TRBJ1-6; TCRdb's D gene call, TRBD1, goes unchecked for lack of DNA. The CDR3 consists of 16 residues. The germline V gene encodes CDR1 SEHNR and CDR2 FQNEAQ (reference sequence). CDR3 amino acids: CASSNGQGFYNSPLHF. Using reference TRBV7-9 and TRBJ1-6 for the parts outside the CDR3, the full variable domain is DTGVSQNPRHKITKRGQNVTFRCDPISEHNRLYWYRQTLGQGPEFLTYFQNEAQLEKSRLLSDRFSAERPKGSFSTLEIQRTEQGDSAMYLCASSNGQGFYNSPLHFGNGTRLTVT.

The chain has TRBV3-1 and TRBJ2-3; with no DNA, the TCRdb D assignment of TRBD1 cannot be verified. Germline V lookup: CDR1 LGHDT, CDR2 YNNKEL (reference sequence). The CDR3 spans 16 residues. CDR3 sequence reads: CASSQAFRGRTDTQYF.